Reported below is one T cell receptor beta chain. What it binds is not known. The sample originates from a study of a mutant IDH1 vaccine in newly diagnosed glioma. Study-level findings and limits: Most patients, 90% to 95%, showed vaccine-induced immune responses.

The method was immunoSEQ multiplex PCR; TCRdb's version includes in-frame clones alone and lacks a portion of them. This sample carries fewer than 100,000 clones, over 75% of them seen once, and the ten largest clones take 0.56%. The time point denotes: week 5, during vaccination. Topical imiquimod accompanied each vaccine dose, which consisted of 300 ug of mutant IDH1 20-mer peptide. This clonotype was sampled from a woman aged 45-59 years with glioma. Sequencing was performed on PBMCs, taken from a glioma patient whose treatment included an IDH1 peptide vaccine.

The CDR3 loop reads CATESRFGGELFF. The CDR3 bases are TGTGCCACCGAATCTCGGTTTGGCGGGGAGCTGTTTTTT. This rearrangement joins TRBV27 to TRBJ2-2; D is undetermined. This CDR3 is built from 13 residues. The V and J ends lost 10 bases and 7 bases respectively, with 16 bases between them. Germline V gene sequence: CDR1 MNHEY, CDR2 SMNVEV (reference sequence).